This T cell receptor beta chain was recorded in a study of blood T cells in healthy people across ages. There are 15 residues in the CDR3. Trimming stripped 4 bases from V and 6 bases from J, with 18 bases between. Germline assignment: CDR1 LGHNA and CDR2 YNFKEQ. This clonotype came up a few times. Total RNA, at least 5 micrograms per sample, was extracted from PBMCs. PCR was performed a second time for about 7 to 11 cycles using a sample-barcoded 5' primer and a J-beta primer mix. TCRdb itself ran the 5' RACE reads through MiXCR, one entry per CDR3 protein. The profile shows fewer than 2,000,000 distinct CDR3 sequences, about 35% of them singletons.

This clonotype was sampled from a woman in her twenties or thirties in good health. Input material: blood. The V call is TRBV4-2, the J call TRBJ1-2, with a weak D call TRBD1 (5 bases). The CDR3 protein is CASSLMPRGGNGYTF. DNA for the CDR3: TGTGCCAGCAGCCTTATGCCCCGGGGGGGGAATGGCTACACCTTC.